These T cell receptor beta chains were read from a single sample in a study of PD-1 blockade in classical Hodgkin lymphoma. TCRdb keeps only in-frame clones here, not all; method: immunoSEQ multiplex PCR. The sample contains fewer than 90,000 clones, about 94% of which appear only once. Sequenced input: peripheral blood mononuclear cells (PBMCs). The receptors were sampled from a human donor with classical Hodgkin lymphoma. Both conserved end residues are part of each CDR3. Each record gives: V gene, D gene, clone size, J gene, CDR3 protein, CDR3 DNA. A D gene is named only where the DNA matches it firmly. Clone size is not always given. Where it is, it says once, few, many or a class for expanded clones.

v_gene: TRBV7-2; d_gene: -; abundance: -; j_gene: TRBJ1-2; CDR3aa: CASSLNSISGYTF; CDR3nt: TGTGCCAGCAGCTTAAACTCCATCTCTGGCTACACCTTC
v_gene: TRBV2; d_gene: -; abundance: -; j_gene: TRBJ1-5; CDR3aa: CASSEALGPGQPQHF; CDR3nt: TGTGCCAGCAGTGAGGCCCTGGGCCCTGGTCAGCCCCAGCATTTT
v_gene: TRBV19; d_gene: TRBD2; abundance: -; j_gene: TRBJ2-3; CDR3aa: CASSPRTSGWNSTDTQYF; CDR3nt: TGTGCCAGTAGTCCCCGGACTAGCGGGTGGAATAGCACAGATACGCAGTATTTT
v_gene: TRBV5-1; d_gene: -; abundance: -; j_gene: TRBJ1-1; CDR3aa: CASSLEARMNTEAFF; CDR3nt: TGCGCCAGCAGCTTGGAGGCCAGAATGAACACTGAAGCTTTCTTT
v_gene: TRBV15; d_gene: TRBD2; abundance: -; j_gene: TRBJ2-7; CDR3aa: CATSRDPGGTYEQYF; CDR3nt: TGTGCCACCAGCAGAGATCCGGGGGGGACCTACGAGCAGTACTTC
v_gene: TRBV5-6; d_gene: -; abundance: -; j_gene: TRBJ1-1; CDR3aa: CASSSGLQTLNTEAFF; CDR3nt: TGTGCCAGCAGTTCCGGGCTACAGACCCTGAACACTGAAGCTTTCTTT
v_gene: TRBV6-5; d_gene: -; abundance: few; j_gene: TRBJ2-5; CDR3aa: CASSYSTGAGQETQYF; CDR3nt: TGTGCCAGCAGTTACTCGACGGGGGCGGGACAAGAGACCCAGTACTTC
v_gene: TRBV11-2; d_gene: TRBD2; abundance: -; j_gene: TRBJ2-2; CDR3aa: CASSAQPSGNPTGELFF; CDR3nt: TGTGCCAGCAGCGCCCAGCCTAGCGGGAACCCCACCGGGGAGCTGTTTTTT
v_gene: TRBV11-3; d_gene: -; abundance: -; j_gene: TRBJ2-3; CDR3aa: CASSLTASTDTQYF; CDR3nt: TGTGCCAGCAGCTTGACGGCTAGCACAGATACGCAGTATTTT
v_gene: TRBV29-1; d_gene: -; abundance: -; j_gene: TRBJ1-5; CDR3aa: CSVEEPGGPQHF; CDR3nt: TGCAGCGTTGAAGAACCCGGAGGGCCCCAGCATTTT
v_gene: TRBV5-6; d_gene: -; abundance: -; j_gene: TRBJ2-5; CDR3aa: CASSLEGQGRFQETQYF; CDR3nt: TGTGCCAGCAGCTTGGAGGGACAAGGTAGATTCCAAGAGACCCAGTACTTC
v_gene: TRBV6-5; d_gene: -; abundance: -; j_gene: TRBJ2-7; CDR3aa: CASSEATYEQYF; CDR3nt: TGTGCCAGCAGTGAGGCAACCTACGAGCAGTACTTC
v_gene: TRBV5-1; d_gene: -; abundance: -; j_gene: TRBJ2-1; CDR3aa: CATERGDRPRGNEQFF; CDR3nt: TGCGCCACCGAGCGCGGGGACCGACCTCGAGGAAATGAGCAGTTCTTC
v_gene: TRBV6-5; d_gene: TRBD1; abundance: -; j_gene: TRBJ2-2; CDR3aa: CASSFGQGAITGELFF; CDR3nt: TGTGCCAGCAGTTTCGGACAGGGGGCAATCACCGGGGAGCTGTTTTTT
v_gene: TRBV7-3; d_gene: -; abundance: -; j_gene: TRBJ1-1; CDR3aa: CASSPTGRNTEAFF; CDR3nt: TGTGCCAGCAGCCCTACCGGAAGGAACACTGAAGCTTTCTTT
v_gene: TRBV2; d_gene: -; abundance: once; j_gene: TRBJ1-4; CDR3aa: CASSDMGRNEKLFF; CDR3nt: TGTGCCAGCAGTGATATGGGGCGGAATGAAAAACTGTTTTTT
v_gene: TRBV5-1; d_gene: -; abundance: -; j_gene: TRBJ2-3; CDR3aa: CASSPQIEDTQYF; CDR3nt: TGCGCCAGCAGCCCTCAGATAGAAGATACGCAGTATTTT
v_gene: TRBV6-1; d_gene: -; abundance: -; j_gene: TRBJ2-1; CDR3aa: CASSERGQGTYNEQFF; CDR3nt: TGTGCCAGCAGTGAGAGAGGGCAGGGGACCTACAATGAGCAGTTCTTC
v_gene: TRBV11-2; d_gene: TRBD1; abundance: -; j_gene: TRBJ2-6; CDR3aa: CASSLRDRGASSGANVLTF; CDR3nt: TGTGCCAGCAGCTTACGGGACAGGGGGGCGAGCTCTGGGGCCAACGTCCTGACTTTC
v_gene: TRBV4-1; d_gene: TRBD2; abundance: -; j_gene: TRBJ2-2; CDR3aa: CASSQRTSSNTGELFF; CDR3nt: TGCGCCAGCAGCCAAAGGACTAGCAGCAACACCGGGGAGCTGTTTTTT
v_gene: TRBV18; d_gene: TRBD2; abundance: -; j_gene: TRBJ2-2; CDR3aa: CASSPQIAAGDTGELFF; CDR3nt: TGTGCCAGCTCACCACAAATAGCAGCGGGGGACACCGGGGAGCTGTTTTTT
v_gene: TRBV29-1; d_gene: -; abundance: once; j_gene: TRBJ2-1; CDR3aa: CSVRPGLTSSYNEQFF; CDR3nt: TGCAGCGTTCGTCCGGGGCTTACGAGCTCCTACAATGAGCAGTTCTTC
v_gene: TRBV28; d_gene: TRBD1; abundance: -; j_gene: TRBJ1-1; CDR3aa: CASTPGGQGARTEAFF; CDR3nt: TGTGCCAGCACCCCTGGGGGACAGGGGGCGAGAACTGAAGCTTTCTTT
v_gene: TRBV6-6; d_gene: TRBD1; abundance: -; j_gene: TRBJ1-2; CDR3aa: CASSYSTVRTGQGYTF; CDR3nt: TGTGCCAGCAGTTACTCGACGGTTAGGACAGGGCAGGGCTACACCTTC
v_gene: TRBV4-1; d_gene: -; abundance: -; j_gene: TRBJ1-2; CDR3aa: CASSQDSGANYGYTF; CDR3nt: TGCGCCAGCAGCCAAGACTCAGGGGCTAACTATGGCTACACCTTC
v_gene: TRBV11-2; d_gene: -; abundance: -; j_gene: TRBJ2-2; CDR3aa: CASSRGYANTGELFF; CDR3nt: TGTGCCAGCAGCCGGGGGTATGCGAACACCGGGGAGCTGTTTTTT
v_gene: TRBV30; d_gene: -; abundance: -; j_gene: TRBJ1-1; CDR3aa: CAWGLGTEAFF; CDR3nt: TGTGCCTGGGGGCTGGGGACTGAAGCTTTCTTT
v_gene: TRBV28; d_gene: TRBD1; abundance: -; j_gene: TRBJ1-2; CDR3aa: CASSSTGGRGLDGYTF; CDR3nt: TGTGCCAGCAGCTCCACCGGCGGCAGGGGGCTAGATGGCTACACCTTC
v_gene: TRBV7-2; d_gene: -; abundance: -; j_gene: TRBJ2-5; CDR3aa: CASSYRQPGQETQYF; CDR3nt: TGTGCCAGCAGCTACAGGCAGCCAGGACAAGAGACCCAGTACTTC
v_gene: TRBV4-1; d_gene: -; abundance: -; j_gene: TRBJ2-1; CDR3aa: CASKVASSYNEQFF; CDR3nt: TGCGCCAGCAAGGTTGCAAGCTCCTACAATGAGCAGTTCTTC
v_gene: TRBV30; d_gene: -; abundance: -; j_gene: TRBJ1-3; CDR3aa: CAWSVGGYGNTIYF; CDR3nt: TGTGCCTGGAGTGTAGGCGGATATGGAAACACCATATATTTT
v_gene: TRBV5-6; d_gene: -; abundance: -; j_gene: TRBJ2-5; CDR3aa: CASSTTLRDREGTQYF; CDR3nt: TGTGCCAGCAGCACAACTTTAAGAGACAGGGAGGGGACCCAGTACTTC
v_gene: TRBV14; d_gene: -; abundance: -; j_gene: TRBJ1-5; CDR3aa: CASSLVTPTNYSNQPQHF; CDR3nt: TGTGCCAGCAGCCTAGTAACTCCGACAAACTATAGCAATCAGCCCCAGCATTTT
v_gene: TRBV10-2; d_gene: -; abundance: few; j_gene: TRBJ1-5; CDR3aa: CASSESRATYQPQHF; CDR3nt: TGCGCCAGCAGTGAGTCGAGGGCCACCTATCAGCCCCAGCATTTT
v_gene: TRBV29-1; d_gene: -; abundance: -; j_gene: TRBJ2-5; CDR3aa: CSVEDGWFQETQYF; CDR3nt: TGCAGCGTTGAAGATGGCTGGTTCCAAGAGACCCAGTACTTC
v_gene: TRBV5-5; d_gene: -; abundance: -; j_gene: TRBJ2-7; CDR3aa: CASSRDRYEQYF; CDR3nt: TGTGCCAGCAGCCGAGACCGCTACGAGCAGTACTTC
v_gene: TRBV7-2; d_gene: -; abundance: -; j_gene: TRBJ2-7; CDR3aa: CASSPNRPGTEGKEQYF; CDR3nt: TGTGCCAGCAGCCCCAACAGACCCGGGACGGAGGGTAAGGAGCAGTACTTC
v_gene: TRBV5-1; d_gene: -; abundance: once; j_gene: TRBJ1-1; CDR3aa: CASSLGQGGTEAFF; CDR3nt: TGCGCCAGCAGCTTGGGGCAGGGCGGTACTGAAGCTTTCTTT
v_gene: TRBV28; d_gene: TRBD2; abundance: -; j_gene: TRBJ2-5; CDR3aa: CASSLSPPGLAGGNRETQYF; CDR3nt: TGTGCCAGCAGTTTGTCCCCCCCGGGACTAGCGGGGGGGAACCGAGAGACCCAGTACTTC
v_gene: TRBV2; d_gene: -; abundance: -; j_gene: TRBJ1-2; CDR3aa: CASSEEGYGYTF; CDR3nt: TGTGCCAGCAGTGAGGAGGGATATGGCTACACCTTC
v_gene: TRBV14; d_gene: -; abundance: -; j_gene: TRBJ2-1; CDR3aa: CASSEIARDGVQFF; CDR3nt: TGTGCCAGCAGCGAAATCGCCCGGGACGGTGTGCAGTTCTTC
v_gene: TRBV6-1; d_gene: -; abundance: -; j_gene: TRBJ2-3; CDR3aa: CASSKGASTDTQYF; CDR3nt: TGTGCCAGCAGTAAAGGGGCAAGCACAGATACGCAGTATTTT
v_gene: TRBV5-8; d_gene: -; abundance: -; j_gene: TRBJ1-1; CDR3aa: CASSLGRRNTEAFF; CDR3nt: TGTGCCAGCAGCTTGGGACGCAGGAACACTGAAGCTTTCTTT
v_gene: TRBV27; d_gene: -; abundance: -; j_gene: TRBJ2-2; CDR3aa: CASSFKFPEDGGELFF; CDR3nt: TGTGCCAGCAGTTTTAAGTTCCCCGAAGATGGCGGGGAGCTGTTTTTT
v_gene: TRBV5-6; d_gene: -; abundance: -; j_gene: TRBJ2-7; CDR3aa: CASSLRAYEQYF; CDR3nt: TGTGCCAGCAGCCTCAGGGCCTACGAGCAGTACTTC
v_gene: TRBV7-9; d_gene: -; abundance: once; j_gene: TRBJ1-5; CDR3aa: CASSPFDRPNQPQHF; CDR3nt: TGTGCCAGCAGTCCTTTTGACAGACCCAATCAGCCCCAGCATTTT
v_gene: TRBV9; d_gene: -; abundance: -; j_gene: TRBJ2-1; CDR3aa: CASSLNSPSYNEQFF; CDR3nt: TGTGCCAGCAGTTTGAACAGTCCCTCCTACAATGAGCAGTTCTTC
v_gene: TRBV28; d_gene: TRBD2; abundance: -; j_gene: TRBJ2-7; CDR3aa: CASSLVGLAGGHEQYF; CDR3nt: TGTGCCAGCAGTTTAGTCGGACTAGCGGGAGGCCACGAGCAGTACTTC
v_gene: TRBV27; d_gene: -; abundance: -; j_gene: TRBJ2-7; CDR3aa: CASSPGLDPYEQYF; CDR3nt: TGTGCCAGCAGTCCCGGACTGGACCCCTACGAGCAGTACTTC
v_gene: TRBV27; d_gene: -; abundance: once; j_gene: TRBJ1-1; CDR3aa: CASSFGEMNTEAFF; CDR3nt: TGTGCCAGCAGTTTTGGGGAGATGAACACTGAAGCTTTCTTT
v_gene: TRBV20-1; d_gene: -; abundance: -; j_gene: TRBJ2-2; CDR3aa: CSAGQPGELFF; CDR3nt: TGCAGTGCCGGACAGCCCGGGGAGCTGTTTTTT
v_gene: TRBV30; d_gene: -; abundance: -; j_gene: TRBJ2-3; CDR3aa: CAWSSSRGADTQYF; CDR3nt: TGTGCCTGGAGTTCCAGCCGAGGGGCCGATACGCAGTATTTT
v_gene: TRBV18; d_gene: TRBD1; abundance: -; j_gene: TRBJ1-2; CDR3aa: CASSQGGQGYGYTF; CDR3nt: TGTGCCAGCTCACAGGGAGGACAGGGCTATGGCTACACCTTC
v_gene: TRBV5-1; d_gene: -; abundance: -; j_gene: TRBJ2-3; CDR3aa: CASRQGSTNTQYF; CDR3nt: TGCGCCAGCAGACAGGGAAGCACGAATACGCAGTATTTT